The 24 T cell receptor beta chains reported below all come from one sample, sequenced in a study of blood T cell repertoires in COVID-19. Measured with immunoSEQ multiplex PCR; TCRdb has only the in-frame clones, and not every one. The sample has about 190,000 clones, about 81% seen once. Sequencing input: peripheral blood. The receptor source for this set is a man aged 25-45 years with active or convalescent COVID-19.

The genes are TRBV10-1 and TRBJ2-3; 9 bases map to TRBD1. The CDR3 runs 16 residues. Losses at the gene ends were 5 bases for V and 1 base for J; bases not matched to a gene: 7. CDR1 is WNHNN, CDR2 SYGVQD, per germline (reference sequence). The DNA for the CDR3 is TGCGCCAGCAGTATTTGGGGACAGGGTGGCACAGATACGCAGTATTTT. This translates into CASSIWGQGGTDTQYF.

This CDR3 reads CASSYSIPGEYSPLHF. In DNA form, the CDR3 reads TGTGCCAGCAGTTACTCGATTCCAGGGGAGTACTCACCCCTCCACTTT. V and J are TRBV6-5 and TRBJ1-6; D possibly corresponds to TRBD1 (6 bases). This CDR3 spans 16 amino acids. Germline CDR1 and CDR2: MNHEY and SVGAGI. The V and J ends lost 0 bases and 10 bases respectively, with 16 bases between them.

In this sample, this clone turned up once. V is TRBV7-2 and J is TRBJ2-7; tentatively, D is TRBD2 (6 bases). From germline, CDR1 is SGHTA and CDR2 FQGNSA. The CDR3 sequence is 16 residues long. Trimming pared 4 bases from V and 3 bases from J, leaving 19 bases between. CDR3 nucleotides: TGTGCCAGCAGCTCACCCATCTCGGGAGAGCTCTACGAGCAGTACTTC. Encoded protein: CASSSPISGELYEQYF.

The chain joins TRBV19 to TRBJ1-2; 11 nucleotides match TRBD1. Trimming removed 5 bases from V and 7 bases from J; junction bases left unmatched: 6. Germline CDR1 LNHDA, CDR2 SQIVND (reference sequence). This CDR3 region has 14 residues. The CDR3 DNA is TGTGCCAGTAGTCTGGACAGGGGGCGCATTGGCTACACCTTC. Its protein product is CASSLDRGRIGYTF.

This clone was found once. The chain combines TRBV11-2 with TRBJ2-5; 10 nucleotides line up with TRBD2. The CDR3 is 16 residues long. Germline V gene data show CDR1 as SGHAT and CDR2 as FQNNGV. The V gene end was trimmed by 2 bases and the J gene end by 2 bases; junction bases not matched to a gene: 5. CDR3 amino acids: CASSLKAGGIQETQYF. CDR3 bases: TGTGCCAGCAGCTTAAAAGCGGGGGGGATTCAAGAGACCCAGTACTTC.

V and J are TRBV10-3 and TRBJ1-5; weak D call: TRBD1 (6 bases). V lost 3 bases and J lost 4, with 16 bases in between. CDR3 size: 16 residues. The germline V gene encodes CDR1 ENHRY and CDR2 SYGVKD. CDR3 protein: CAISDDNRAGNQPQHF. CDR3 nucleotide sequence: TGTGCCATCAGTGACGACAACAGGGCAGGTAATCAGCCCCAGCATTTT.

J is TRBJ2-5 and V is TRBV5-5; D is undetermined. CDR3 length equals 14 residues. Germline CDR1 reads SGHKS; CDR2 reads YYEKEE (reference sequence). Trimming left V 1 base short and J 1 base short, with 8 bases between. CDR3 DNA sequence: TGTGCCAGCAGCTTGAGCGTCGTCCAAGAGACCCAGTACTTC. It yields the protein CASSLSVVQETQYF.

This clone appeared once. The chain has TRBV5-4 and TRBJ1-2, with D uncertain. Germline loops: CDR1 SGHNT, CDR2 YYREEE (reference sequence). V lost 3 bases to trimming and J lost 5 bases, with 8 bases between them. CDR3 length: 12 amino acids. As DNA, the CDR3 is TGTGCCAGCAGCTGGGAGAGATATGGCTACACCTTC. Protein sequence: CASSWERYGYTF. The variable domain in full, completed from reference TRBV5-4 and TRBJ1-2, reads ETGVTQSPTHLIKTRGQQVTLRCSSQSGHNTVSWYQQALGQGPQFIFQYYREEENGRGNFPPRFSGLQFPNYSSELNVNALELDDSALYLCASSWERYGYTFGSGTRLTVV.

The chain links TRBV24-1 to TRBJ2-7, with 8 bases lining up with TRBD1. V lost 4 bases to trimming and J lost 11 bases; unmatched junction nucleotides: 9. The CDR3 has 13 residues. Per the germline V gene, CDR1 is KGHDR and CDR2 is SFDVKD. CDR3 residues: CATSDGPMGQEYF. In DNA form, the CDR3 reads TGTGCCACCAGTGACGGCCCGATGGGACAGGAGTACTTC.

V usage is TRBV7-9 and J usage is TRBJ1-1; D ambiguous. The V end was cut by 2 bases, the J end by 6 bases, with 4 bases between. Germline-derived CDR1 and CDR2 are SEHNR and FQNEAQ (reference sequence). The length of the CDR3 is 11 residues. The CDR3 DNA is TGTGCCAGCAGCTTAAGCGCTGAAGCTTTCTTT. Its protein is CASSLSAEAFF. Based on the CDR3 plus reference TRBV7-9 and TRBJ1-1, the full variable domain is DTGVSQNPRHKITKRGQNVTFRCDPISEHNRLYWYRQTLGQGPEFLTYFQNEAQLEKSRLLSDRFSAERPKGSFSTLEIQRTEQGDSAMYLCASSLSAEAFFGQGTRLTVV.

V gene TRBV6-5 combines with J gene TRBJ2-7; TRBD1 matches 8 bases. Germline values: CDR1 MNHEY, CDR2 SVGAGI. CDR3 length: 15 amino acids. V trimming: 6 bases; J trimming: 0 bases; junction bases outside the gene matches: 7. CDR3 nucleotide sequence: TGTGCCAGCAGGGCGGGGACAGGACCCTCCTACGAGCAGTACTTC. Protein: CASRAGTGPSYEQYF.

The chain recombines TRBV4-1 with TRBJ2-7; perhaps TRBD2 as D (5 bases). In germline, CDR1 is MGHRA, CDR2 YSYEKL. The CDR3 extends over 15 amino acids. The ends were cut back, 0 bases at V and 3 bases at J, with 12 bases in the middle. For the CDR3, the DNA is TGCGCCAGCAGCCAAGACTTCCGGGATGTCTACGAGCAGTACTTC. This gives the protein CASSQDFRDVYEQYF.

This chain connects TRBV24-1 to TRBJ1-5, with 10 nucleotides matching TRBD1. Germline V gene data show CDR1 as KGHDR and CDR2 as SFDVKD. Trimming took 4 bases from V and 7 from J; bases not matched to a gene: 9. CDR3 length: 16 residues. CDR3 DNA: TGTGCCACCAGTGACACGGACAGGGGGGCGGGCCAGCCCCAGCATTTT. Encoded protein: CATSDTDRGAGQPQHF.

The V call is TRBV3-1 (or the pseudogene TRBV3-2), the J call TRBJ1-4, with 7 positions matching TRBD1. Germline V lookup: CDR1 LGHDT, CDR2 YNNKEL (reference sequence). This CDR3 comprises 17 residues. The ends lost 2 bases at V and 1 base at J; junction bases unmatched: 7. The CDR3 is CASSQSRGQGTNEKLFF. CDR3 coding DNA: TGTGCCAGCAGCCAATCAAGGGGGCAGGGAACTAATGAAAAACTGTTTTTT.

This rearrangement joins TRBV6-2 or TRBV6-3 to TRBJ2-2, with D perhaps matching TRBD2 (6 bases). V was cut by 4 bases and J by 6 bases, with 15 bases left in between. The germline gives CDR1 MNHEY, CDR2 SVGEGT. The CDR3 consists of 15 residues. In DNA form, the CDR3 reads TGTGCCAGCAGTTCCTGGTCTAGCGTATCCGGGGAGCTGTTTTTT. Translated, it gives CASSSWSSVSGELFF.

The J gene is TRBJ1-4, the V gene TRBV29-1; D call uncertain. There are 12 residues in the CDR3. The V and J ends lost 5 bases and 11 bases respectively, with 15 bases between them. Per germline, CDR1 SQVTM and CDR2 ANQGSEA. This CDR3 is CSVRMKAPKLFF. The CDR3 DNA is TGCAGCGTTAGAATGAAAGCCCCGAAACTGTTTTTT.

This clone was counted a few times. The chain is built from TRBV14 and TRBJ2-5; 11 positions match TRBD2. CDR1 and CDR2 from the germline V gene are SGHDN and FVKESK. This CDR3 region has 14 residues. After removal of 6 bases from V and 2 bases from J, the junction contained 2 bases not matched to a gene. DNA for the CDR3: TGTGCCAGCAGTCGACTAGCGGGGCAAGAGACCCAGTACTTC. Translated, it gives CASSRLAGQETQYF.

The genes are TRBV6-5 and TRBJ1-6, with D maybe TRBD1 (5 bases). Trimming cost V 7 bases and J 9 bases, with 10 bases left between them. Germline V gene sequence: CDR1 MNHEY, CDR2 SVGAGI. CDR3 size: 12 residues. The CDR3 spells CASKGLGSPLHF. The CDR3 nucleotides are TGTGCCAGCAAGGGGTTAGGTTCACCCCTCCACTTT.

The chain carries TRBV5-1 and TRBJ2-5; TRBD2 aligns across 10 bases. This CDR3 region has 16 residues. Germline-derived CDR1 and CDR2 are SGHRS and YFSETQ. V dropped 0 bases and J dropped 4; count of bases not matched to a gene: 6. The chain's CDR3 is CASSLDASGRAETQYF. As DNA, the CDR3 is TGCGCCAGCAGCTTGGATGCTAGCGGGAGAGCAGAGACCCAGTACTTC.

The chain employs TRBV5-4 and TRBJ1-2, with 11 positions matching TRBD1. The CDR3 is 14 amino acids. Per the germline V gene, CDR1 is SGHNT and CDR2 is YYREEE (reference sequence). V was clipped by 3 bases and J by 6 bases; unmatched bases: 4. Written as DNA, the CDR3 is TGTGCCAGCAGCTGGCAGGACAGGGGGCATGGCTACACCTTC. Amino acids: CASSWQDRGHGYTF. The full variable domain, its missing parts supplied by reference TRBV5-4 and TRBJ1-2, is ETGVTQSPTHLIKTRGQQVTLRCSSQSGHNTVSWYQQALGQGPQFIFQYYREEENGRGNFPPRFSGLQFPNYSSELNVNALELDDSALYLCASSWQDRGHGYTFGSGTRLTVV.

The chain uses TRBV9 and TRBJ2-1; TRBD2 aligns across 7 bases. This CDR3 has 17 amino acids. CDR1 SGDLS and CDR2 YYNGEE come from the germline V gene. J was trimmed by 8 bases and V by 3 bases; bases with no gene match: 17. The CDR3 reads CASSATVPGGPGYEQFF. CDR3 bases: TGTGCCAGCAGCGCAACCGTGCCGGGGGGACCCGGATATGAGCAGTTCTTC.

CDR3: CAWSARSGDTQYF. CDR3 in DNA: TGTGCCTGGAGTGCCCGTTCGGGGGATACGCAGTATTTT. This rearrangement joins TRBV30 to TRBJ2-3; D possibly corresponds to TRBD2 (5 bases). The CDR3 is 13 residues long. V lost 1 base to trimming and J lost 6 bases, with 11 bases between them. CDR1 is GTSNPN and CDR2 is SVGIG in the germline V gene (reference sequence).

This clone was detected once. The V call is TRBV6-1, the J call TRBJ1-6; D perhaps matches TRBD1 (5 bases). The V end lost 1 base, the J end lost 9 bases, and 13 bases lay between the germline ends. The CDR3 has 15 residues. In germline, CDR1 is MNHNS, CDR2 SASEGT. The CDR3 DNA follows: TGTGCCAGCAGTGAAGGCAGGGTCCATAGTTCACCCCTCCACTTT. Amino acid sequence: CASSEGRVHSSPLHF.

The chain is built from TRBV6-4 and TRBJ1-5; 7 nucleotides align to TRBD1. CDR1 MRHNA and CDR2 SNTAGT come from the germline V gene. J gave up 1 base and V 3 bases, and 9 bases lay outside the gene matches. This CDR3 has 17 amino acids. The CDR3 nucleotides read TGTGCCAGCAGTGAGGAGGCCGGGACAGCAAGCAATCAGCCCCAGCATTTT. It codes for CASSEEAGTASNQPQHF.